This T cell receptor (beta chain) derives from a study of radiotherapy plus CTLA-4 blockade in lung cancer. The wider study: Objective responses emerged in over 15% of patients, and about 30% attained disease control.

Clones were sequenced by immunoSEQ multiplex PCR, and TCRdb holds only the in-frame ones, with some missing. The repertoire holds 60,000 to 65,000 clones, approximately 77% seen once, with about 4.5% in the top ten. Chemo-refractory metastatic non-small-cell lung cancer patients received focal radiation with ipilimumab CTLA-4 blockade. The CDR3 totals 16 residues. CDR1 MDHEN and CDR2 SYDVKM come from the germline V gene. The V and J ends lost 6 bases and 4 bases respectively, with 18 bases between them. Study results and caveats: Reports state that early shifts in blood T cell clones, with interferon-beta, best predicted response. In blood, after radiotherapy plus ipilimumab, tumor-derived TCR clones expanded.

Points on this clone: The antigen is unknown.

The genes are TRBV28 and TRBJ1-4, with D possibly TRBD1 on 6 matching bases. Sequencing was performed on peripheral blood, taken from a patient treated with radiotherapy plus ipilimumab. The TCR sequence derives from a human donor with non-small cell lung cancer who had a complete response to radiotherapy plus ipilimumab. The CDR3 is CASRQRGAAINEKLFF. For the CDR3, the DNA is TGTGCCAGCAGGCAACGGGGGGCAGCTATTAATGAAAAACTGTTTTTT.